Listed here is a single TCR beta chain. Its target is unknown. The method was immunoSEQ multiplex PCR; TCRdb's version includes in-frame clones alone and lacks a portion of them. The table has roughly 14,000 clones, more than 65% seen once. This entry belongs to a study of memory B cells and T cells in multiple sclerosis. Whole-study results and caveats: Clone-set sizes differed between compartments, so shared clonotype counts needed normalization.

The CDR3 contains 16 residues. Trimming stripped 4 bases from V and 4 bases from J, with 21 bases between. Germline V gene lookup returns CDR1 SGHRS and CDR2 YFSETQ. The origin of this receptor is a human donor with multiple sclerosis. The rearrangement joins TRBV5-1 to TRBJ2-7; D is possibly TRBD1 (7 bases). The sequenced sample consisted of memory (CD45RO+) CD4+ T cells from blood. The CDR3 DNA sequence: TGCGCCAGCAGCCTGACCCCACCGACAGGGAGGTACGAGCAGTACTTC. Its translation: CASSLTPPTGRYEQYF.